This entry concerns a single TCR beta chain. The antigen remains undetermined. This record comes from a study of tumor-infiltrating lymphocytes in localized non-small cell lung cancer. Study information: Patients included smokers and never-smokers with various histologies, some sampled after neoadjuvant chemotherapy. General observations from the study: Tumors had more T cell infiltration than uninvolved lung, per TCRbeta sequencing and CD3 counts.

Here immunoSEQ multiplex PCR was the method, and the copy in TCRdb shows in-frame clones only, minus some. The data show 12,000 or so clones, roughly 79% seen once. Germline V CDR1 and CDR2: SEHNR, FQNEAQ (reference sequence). The CDR3 covers 16 residues. Germline trimming cut 1 base from V and 0 bases from J; bases unmatched to any gene: 6. The rearrangement links TRBV7-9 to TRBJ2-7, with 7 bases identical to TRBD2. The sample was lung tumor tissue. The receptor's source is a human donor with non-small cell lung cancer. The CDR3 nucleotides are TGTGCCAGCAGCTTAGTGGGAGGGTCCTCCTCCTACGAGCAGTACTTC. Encoded protein: CASSLVGGSSSYEQYF.